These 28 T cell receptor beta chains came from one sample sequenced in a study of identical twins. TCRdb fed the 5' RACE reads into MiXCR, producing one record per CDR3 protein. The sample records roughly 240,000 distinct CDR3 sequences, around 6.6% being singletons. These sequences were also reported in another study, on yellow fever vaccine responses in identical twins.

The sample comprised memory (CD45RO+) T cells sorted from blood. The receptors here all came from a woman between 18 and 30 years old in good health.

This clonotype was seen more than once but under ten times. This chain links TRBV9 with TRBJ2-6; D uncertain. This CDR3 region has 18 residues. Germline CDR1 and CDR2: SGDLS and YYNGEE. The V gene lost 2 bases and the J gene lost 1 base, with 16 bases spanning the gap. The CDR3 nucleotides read TGTGCCAGCAGCGTTGGTCTCAGGTCGCTTTCTGGGGCCAACGTCCTGACTTTC. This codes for CASSVGLRSLSGANVLTF.

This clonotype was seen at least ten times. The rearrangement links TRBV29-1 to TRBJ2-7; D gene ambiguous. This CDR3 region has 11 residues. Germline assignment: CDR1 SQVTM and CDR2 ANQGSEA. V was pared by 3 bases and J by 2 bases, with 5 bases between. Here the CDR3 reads CSVESAYEQYF. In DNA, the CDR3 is TGCAGCGTTGAGTCGGCCTACGAGCAGTACTTC.

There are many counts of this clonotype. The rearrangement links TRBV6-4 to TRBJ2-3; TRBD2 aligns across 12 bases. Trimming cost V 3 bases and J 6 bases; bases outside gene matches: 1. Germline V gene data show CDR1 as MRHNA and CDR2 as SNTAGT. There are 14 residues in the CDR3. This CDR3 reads CASSELAGGDTQYF. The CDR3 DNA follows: TGTGCCAGCAGTGAACTAGCGGGGGGCGATACGCAGTATTTT.

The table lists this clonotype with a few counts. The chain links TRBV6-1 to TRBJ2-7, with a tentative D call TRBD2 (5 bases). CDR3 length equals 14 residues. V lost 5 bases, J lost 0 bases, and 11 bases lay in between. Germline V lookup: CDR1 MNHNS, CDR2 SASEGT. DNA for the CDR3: TGTGCCAGCAGTCGGGGTAGCGACTCCTACGAGCAGTACTTC. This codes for CASSRGSDSYEQYF.

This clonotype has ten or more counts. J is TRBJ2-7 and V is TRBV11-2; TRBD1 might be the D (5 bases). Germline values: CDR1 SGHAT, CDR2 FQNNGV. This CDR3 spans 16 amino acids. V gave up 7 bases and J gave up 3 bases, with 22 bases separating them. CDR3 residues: CASTHDPNWGGYEQYF. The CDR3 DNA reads TGTGCCAGCACCCATGACCCAAATTGGGGCGGCTACGAGCAGTACTTC.

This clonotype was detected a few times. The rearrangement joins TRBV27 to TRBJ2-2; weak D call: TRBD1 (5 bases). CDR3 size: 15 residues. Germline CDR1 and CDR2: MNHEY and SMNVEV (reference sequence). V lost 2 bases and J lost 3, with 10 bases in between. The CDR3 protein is CASSLIGHHTGELFF. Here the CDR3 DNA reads TGTGCCAGCAGTTTAATCGGACATCACACCGGGGAGCTGTTTTTT.

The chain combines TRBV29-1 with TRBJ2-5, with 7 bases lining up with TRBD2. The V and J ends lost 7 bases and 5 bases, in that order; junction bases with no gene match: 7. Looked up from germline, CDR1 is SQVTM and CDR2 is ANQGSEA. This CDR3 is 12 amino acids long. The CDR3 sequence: CSASQLAETQYF. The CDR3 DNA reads TGCAGCGCCTCGCAACTAGCGGAGACCCAGTACTTC.

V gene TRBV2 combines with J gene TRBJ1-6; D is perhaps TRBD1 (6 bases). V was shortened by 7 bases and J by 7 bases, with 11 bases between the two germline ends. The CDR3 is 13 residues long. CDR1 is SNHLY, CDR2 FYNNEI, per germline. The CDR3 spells CASKDRTNSPLHF. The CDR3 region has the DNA TGTGCCAGCAAGGACAGAACCAATTCACCCCTCCACTTT.

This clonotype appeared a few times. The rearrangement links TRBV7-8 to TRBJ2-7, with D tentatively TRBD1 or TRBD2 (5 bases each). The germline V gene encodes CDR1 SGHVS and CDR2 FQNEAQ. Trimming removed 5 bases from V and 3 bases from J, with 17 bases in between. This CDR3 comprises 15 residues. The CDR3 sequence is CASSTRGPGLYEQYF. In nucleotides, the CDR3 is TGTGCCAGCAGCACTAGAGGCCCGGGGCTCTACGAGCAGTACTTC.

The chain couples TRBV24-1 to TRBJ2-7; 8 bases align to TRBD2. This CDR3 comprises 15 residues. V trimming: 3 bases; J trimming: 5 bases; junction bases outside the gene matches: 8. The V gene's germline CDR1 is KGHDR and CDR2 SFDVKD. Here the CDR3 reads CATSDRSSGHHEQYF. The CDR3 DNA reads TGTGCCACCAGTGATAGGTCTAGCGGGCACCACGAGCAGTACTTC.

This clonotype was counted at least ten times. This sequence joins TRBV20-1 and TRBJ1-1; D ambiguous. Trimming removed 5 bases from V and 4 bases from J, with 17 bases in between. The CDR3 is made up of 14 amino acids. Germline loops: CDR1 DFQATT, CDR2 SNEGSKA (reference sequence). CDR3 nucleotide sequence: TGCAGTGCTGGACCCCTGGGCAGTACCACTGAAGCTTTCTTT. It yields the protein CSAGPLGSTTEAFF.

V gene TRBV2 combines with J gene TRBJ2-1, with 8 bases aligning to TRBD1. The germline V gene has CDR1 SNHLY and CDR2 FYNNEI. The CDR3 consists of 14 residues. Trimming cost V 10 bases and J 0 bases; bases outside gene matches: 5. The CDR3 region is CANTGGFSYNEQFF. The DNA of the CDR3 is TGTGCCAACACAGGGGGATTCTCCTACAATGAGCAGTTCTTC. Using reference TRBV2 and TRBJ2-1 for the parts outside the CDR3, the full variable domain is EPEVTQTPSHQVTQMGQEVILRCVPISNHLYFYWYRQILGQKVEFLVSFYNNEISEKSEIFDDQFSVERPDGSNFTLKIRSTKLEDSAMYFCANTGGFSYNEQFFGPGTRLTVL.

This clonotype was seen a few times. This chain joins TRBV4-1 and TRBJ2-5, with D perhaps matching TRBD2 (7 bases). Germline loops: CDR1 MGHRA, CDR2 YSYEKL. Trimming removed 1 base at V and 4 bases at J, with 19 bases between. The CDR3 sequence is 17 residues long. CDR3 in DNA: TGCGCCAGCAGCCAAGTTTATTATGGGGGAGGGGGAGAGACCCAGTACTTC. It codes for CASSQVYYGGGGETQYF.

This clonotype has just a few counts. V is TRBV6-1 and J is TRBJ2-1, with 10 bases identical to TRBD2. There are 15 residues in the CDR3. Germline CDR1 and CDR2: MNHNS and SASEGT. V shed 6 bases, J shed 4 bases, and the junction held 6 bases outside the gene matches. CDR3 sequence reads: CASRSGLALYNEQFF. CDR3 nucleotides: TGTGCCAGCAGATCGGGACTAGCGTTGTACAATGAGCAGTTCTTC.

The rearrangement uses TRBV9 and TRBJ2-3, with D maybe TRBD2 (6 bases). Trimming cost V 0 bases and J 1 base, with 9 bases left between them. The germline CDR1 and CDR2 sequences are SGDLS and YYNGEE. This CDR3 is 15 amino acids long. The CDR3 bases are TGTGCCAGCAGCGTAGCTCCTAGCGGCACAGATACGCAGTATTTT. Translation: CASSVAPSGTDTQYF.

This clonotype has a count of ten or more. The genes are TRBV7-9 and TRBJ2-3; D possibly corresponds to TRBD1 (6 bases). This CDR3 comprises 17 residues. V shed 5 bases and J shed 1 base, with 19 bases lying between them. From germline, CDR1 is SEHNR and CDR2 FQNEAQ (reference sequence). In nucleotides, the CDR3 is TGTGCCAGCAGCCCCCCCCGCGGAAGGACAGGCACAGATACGCAGTATTTT. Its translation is CASSPPRGRTGTDTQYF.

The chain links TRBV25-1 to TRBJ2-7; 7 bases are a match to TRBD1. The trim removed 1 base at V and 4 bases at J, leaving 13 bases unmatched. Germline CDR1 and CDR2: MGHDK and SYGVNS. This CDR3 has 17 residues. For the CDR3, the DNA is TGTGCCAGCAGTGAATTAGTAGGGGACAGCAAGAATTACGAGCAGTACGTC. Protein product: CASSELVGDSKNYEQYV.

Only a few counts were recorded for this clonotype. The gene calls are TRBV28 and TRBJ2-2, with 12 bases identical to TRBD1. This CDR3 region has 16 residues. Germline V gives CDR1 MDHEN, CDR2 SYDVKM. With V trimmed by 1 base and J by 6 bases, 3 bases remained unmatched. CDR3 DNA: TGTGCCAGCAGTTTATTAGGGACAGGGGGCTCCGGGGAGCTGTTTTTT. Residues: CASSLLGTGGSGELFF.

The chain's CDR3 is CSARPRQGWDYGYTF. CDR3 DNA sequence: TGCAGTGCTAGACCTCGACAGGGTTGGGACTATGGCTACACCTTC. The V gene is TRBV20-1, the J gene TRBJ1-2, with 7 nucleotides matching TRBD1. With 2 bases clipped from V and 3 bases from J, the junction kept 9 bases outside the gene matches. The CDR3 covers 15 residues. Germline lookup yields CDR1 DFQATT and CDR2 SNEGSKA (reference sequence).

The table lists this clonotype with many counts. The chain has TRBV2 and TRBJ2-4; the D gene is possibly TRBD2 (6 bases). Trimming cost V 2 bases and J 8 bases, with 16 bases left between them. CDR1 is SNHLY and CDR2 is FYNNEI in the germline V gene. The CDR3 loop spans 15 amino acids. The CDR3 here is CASSEWGRPEDIQYF. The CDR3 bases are TGTGCCAGCAGTGAATGGGGGAGGCCTGAGGACATTCAGTACTTC.

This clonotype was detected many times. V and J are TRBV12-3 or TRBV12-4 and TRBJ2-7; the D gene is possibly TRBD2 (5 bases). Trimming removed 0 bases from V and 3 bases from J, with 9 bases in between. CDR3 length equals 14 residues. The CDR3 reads CASSLASDLYEQYF. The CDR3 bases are TGTGCCAGCAGTTTAGCTAGCGACCTCTACGAGCAGTACTTC.

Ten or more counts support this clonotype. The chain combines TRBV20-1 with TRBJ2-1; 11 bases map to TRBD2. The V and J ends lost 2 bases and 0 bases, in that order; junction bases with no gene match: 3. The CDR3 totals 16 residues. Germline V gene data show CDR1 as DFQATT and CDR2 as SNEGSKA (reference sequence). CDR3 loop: CSARLAGGSSYNEQFF. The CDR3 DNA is TGCAGTGCTAGATTAGCGGGGGGGAGCTCCTACAATGAGCAGTTCTTC.

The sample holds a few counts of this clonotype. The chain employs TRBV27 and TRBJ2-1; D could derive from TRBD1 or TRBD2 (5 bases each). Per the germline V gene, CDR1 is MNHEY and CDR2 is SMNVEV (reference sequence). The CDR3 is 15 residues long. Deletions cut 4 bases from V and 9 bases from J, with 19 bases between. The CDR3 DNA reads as TGTGCCAGCAGTTCGCCGGGACCCCCGTTAGCTGAGCAGTTCTTC. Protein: CASSSPGPPLAEQFF.

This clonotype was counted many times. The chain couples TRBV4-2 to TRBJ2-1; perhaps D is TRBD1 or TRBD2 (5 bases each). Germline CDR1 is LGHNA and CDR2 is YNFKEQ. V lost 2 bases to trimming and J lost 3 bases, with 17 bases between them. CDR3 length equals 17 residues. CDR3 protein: CASSQSLGDGVYNEQFF. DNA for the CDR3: TGTGCCAGCAGCCAATCCCTTGGGGACGGTGTCTACAATGAGCAGTTCTTC.

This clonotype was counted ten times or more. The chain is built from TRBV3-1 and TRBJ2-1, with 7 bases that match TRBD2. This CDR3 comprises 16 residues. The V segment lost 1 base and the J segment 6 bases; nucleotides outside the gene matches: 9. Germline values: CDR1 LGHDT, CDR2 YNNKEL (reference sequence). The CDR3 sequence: CASSQVWREFGNEQFF. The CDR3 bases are TGTGCCAGCAGCCAAGTCTGGCGGGAGTTTGGCAATGAGCAGTTCTTC.

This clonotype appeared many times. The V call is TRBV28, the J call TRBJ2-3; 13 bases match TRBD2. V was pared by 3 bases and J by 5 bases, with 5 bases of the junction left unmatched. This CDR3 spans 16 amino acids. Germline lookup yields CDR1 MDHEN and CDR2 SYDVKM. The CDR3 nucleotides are TGTGCCAGCAGTTTTCGACTAGCGGGGGGCCGAGATACGCAGTATTTT. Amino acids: CASSFRLAGGRDTQYF.

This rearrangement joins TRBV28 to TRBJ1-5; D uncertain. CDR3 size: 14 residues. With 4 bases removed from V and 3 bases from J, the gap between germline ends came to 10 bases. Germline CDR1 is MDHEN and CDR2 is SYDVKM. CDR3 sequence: CASSSASNNQPQHF. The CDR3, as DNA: TGTGCCAGCAGTTCGGCCTCAAACAATCAGCCCCAGCATTTT.

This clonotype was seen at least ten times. The CDR3 DNA sequence: TGTGCCAGCAGTTCTGAGCCGAGCACAGATACGCAGTATTTT. Protein sequence: CASSSEPSTDTQYF. The chain has TRBV6-4 and TRBJ2-3; D remains unclear. Trimming stripped 5 bases from V and 0 bases from J, with 9 bases between. The germline V gene has CDR1 MRHNA and CDR2 SNTAGT. The CDR3 totals 14 residues.